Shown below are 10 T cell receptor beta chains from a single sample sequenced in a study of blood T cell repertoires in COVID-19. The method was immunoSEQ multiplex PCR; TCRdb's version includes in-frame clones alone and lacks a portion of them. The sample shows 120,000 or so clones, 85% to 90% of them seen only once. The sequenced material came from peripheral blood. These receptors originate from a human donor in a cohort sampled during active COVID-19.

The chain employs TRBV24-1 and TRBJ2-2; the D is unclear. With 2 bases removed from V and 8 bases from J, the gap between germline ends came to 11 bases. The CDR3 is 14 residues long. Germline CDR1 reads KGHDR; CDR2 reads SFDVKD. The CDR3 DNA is TGTGCCACCAGTGATTCCACTTACTGGGGGGAGCTGTTTTTT. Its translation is CATSDSTYWGELFF.

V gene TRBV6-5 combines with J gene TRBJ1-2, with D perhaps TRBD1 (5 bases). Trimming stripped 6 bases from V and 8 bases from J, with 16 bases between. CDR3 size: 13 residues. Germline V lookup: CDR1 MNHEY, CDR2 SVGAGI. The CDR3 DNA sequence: TGTGCCAGCAGCACCACTGGGGCGGGGGGCTACACCTTC. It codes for CASSTTGAGGYTF.

The CDR3 loop reads CASSRQGGYTF. CDR3 in DNA: TGTGCCAGCAGTAGACAGGGAGGCTACACCTTC. This chain connects TRBV12-3 or TRBV12-4 to TRBJ1-2; TRBD1 aligns across 7 bases. The CDR3 has 11 residues. Trimming took 5 bases from V and 8 from J; bases not matched to a gene: 2.

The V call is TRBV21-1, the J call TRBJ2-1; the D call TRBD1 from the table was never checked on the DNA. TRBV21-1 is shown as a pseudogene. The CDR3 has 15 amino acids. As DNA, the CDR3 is TGTGCCAGCAGCTCCCCGGGACAGGGACAAGGTGAGCAGTTCTTC. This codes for CASSSPGQGQGEQFF.

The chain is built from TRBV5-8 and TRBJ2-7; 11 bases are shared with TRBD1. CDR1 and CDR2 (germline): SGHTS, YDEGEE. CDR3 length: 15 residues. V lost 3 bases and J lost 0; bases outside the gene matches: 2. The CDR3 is CASSSDRGLSYEQYF. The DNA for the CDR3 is TGTGCCAGCAGCTCGGACAGGGGGCTCTCCTACGAGCAGTACTTC.

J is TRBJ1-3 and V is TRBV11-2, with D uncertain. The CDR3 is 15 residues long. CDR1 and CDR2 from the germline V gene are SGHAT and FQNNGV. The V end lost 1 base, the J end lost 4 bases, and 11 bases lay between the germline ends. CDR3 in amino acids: CASSLGPAAGNTIYF. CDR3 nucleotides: TGTGCCAGCAGCTTAGGCCCGGCGGCCGGAAACACCATATATTTT.

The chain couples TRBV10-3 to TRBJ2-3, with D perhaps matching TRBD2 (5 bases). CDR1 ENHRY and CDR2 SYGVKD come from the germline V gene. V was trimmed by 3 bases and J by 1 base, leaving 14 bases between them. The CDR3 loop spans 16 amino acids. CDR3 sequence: CAISDKRGGGTDTQYF. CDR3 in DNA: TGTGCCATCAGTGATAAAAGAGGAGGCGGCACAGATACGCAGTATTTT.

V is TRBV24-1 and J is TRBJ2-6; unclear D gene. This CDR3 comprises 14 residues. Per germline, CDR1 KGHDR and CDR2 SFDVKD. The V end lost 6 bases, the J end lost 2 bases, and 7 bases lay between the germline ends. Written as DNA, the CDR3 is TGTGCCACCAGTTTGAGCACTGGGGCCAACGTCCTGACTTTC. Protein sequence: CATSLSTGANVLTF.

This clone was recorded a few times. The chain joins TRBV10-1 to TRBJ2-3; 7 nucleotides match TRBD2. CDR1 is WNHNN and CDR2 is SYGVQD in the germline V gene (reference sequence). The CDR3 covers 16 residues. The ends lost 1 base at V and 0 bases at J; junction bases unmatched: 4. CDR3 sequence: CASSELPGGSTDTQYF. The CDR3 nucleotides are TGCGCCAGCAGTGAGTTACCCGGGGGGAGCACAGATACGCAGTATTTT.

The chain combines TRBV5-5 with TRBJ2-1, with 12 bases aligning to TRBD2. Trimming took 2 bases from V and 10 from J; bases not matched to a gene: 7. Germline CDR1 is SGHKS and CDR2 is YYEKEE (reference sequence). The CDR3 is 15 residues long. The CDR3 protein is CASSLASGRAVEQFF. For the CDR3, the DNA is TGTGCCAGCAGCTTAGCTAGCGGGAGGGCAGTAGAGCAGTTCTTC.